Reported below is one TCR beta chain. The data originate from a study of CD8+ T cells in alopecia areata. Germline assignment: CDR1 SNHLY and CDR2 FYNNEI. The V gene lost 4 bases and the J gene lost 4 bases, with 5 bases spanning the gap. This CDR3 has 12 amino acids. RNA was extracted and reverse transcribed into cDNA as the sequencing template. The method was immunoSEQ multiplex PCR; TCRdb's version includes in-frame clones alone and lacks a portion of them. The table has approximately 58,000 clones, 44% seen once. The sequence was collected from a human donor with alopecia areata. V usage is TRBV2 and J usage is TRBJ2-1; TRBD1 might be the D (5 bases). Sample: NKG2D-low CD8+ T cells sorted from blood. CDR3 in amino acids: CASSGQYNEQFF. The CDR3 DNA reads TGTGCCAGCAGTGGACAGTACAATGAGCAGTTCTTC.